The 23 T cell receptor beta chains listed next were all sequenced from one sample in a study of human T cells and chemical hapten exposure. TCRdb itself ran the RACE reads through MiXCR, one entry per CDR3 protein. The sample includes approximately 370,000 distinct CDR3 sequences, approximately 5.8% seen only once; the top ten take roughly 8.2%. As for time point: pre-sensitization, week 0. Stated treatment: therapeutic diphenylcyclopropenone sensitization with weekly scalp DPC. The input for sequencing was whole blood, taken in connection with sensitization to the hapten diphenylcyclopropenone (DPC). These receptors were collected from a woman aged 18-30 years with alopecia areata. Some clones in this sample may be carry-over from other donors' samples.

This clonotype was counted ten times or more. The gene calls are TRBV5-1 and TRBJ1-5; 9 nucleotides line up with TRBD1. The CDR3 is 14 amino acids. The V segment lost 4 bases and the J segment 7 bases; nucleotides outside the gene matches: 6. CDR1 SGHRS and CDR2 YFSETQ come from the germline V gene. CDR3 residues: CASSTGTGRQPQHF. The CDR3 DNA is TGCGCCAGCAGCACTGGGACAGGGAGGCAGCCCCAGCATTTT.

The table lists this clonotype with many counts. The chain uses TRBV28 and TRBJ2-7, with D maybe TRBD1 (7 bases). V shed 3 bases and J shed 2 bases, with 14 bases lying between them. Germline CDR1 MDHEN, CDR2 SYDVKM. The CDR3 runs 15 residues. CDR3 bases: TGTGCCAGCAGTTTGGAGGGGGCGTCCCCCTACGAGCAGTACTTC. This codes for CASSLEGASPYEQYF.

This clonotype appeared a few times. This sequence joins TRBV7-2 and TRBJ1-6; no firm D call. This CDR3 region has 13 residues. Germline lookup yields CDR1 SGHTA and CDR2 FQGNSA. Trimming cost V 1 base and J 4 bases, with 2 bases left between them. In DNA, the CDR3 is TGTGCCAGCAGCTTAGATTATAATTCACCCCTCCACTTT. This translates into CASSLDYNSPLHF.

V usage is TRBV4-1 and J usage is TRBJ2-3, with D maybe TRBD2 (5 bases). CDR1 is MGHRA, CDR2 YSYEKL, per germline. The V end lost 0 bases, the J end lost 0 bases, and 13 bases lay between the germline ends. CDR3 size: 17 residues. The CDR3 loop reads CASSQEVGRVSTDTQYF. In DNA form, the CDR3 reads TGCGCCAGCAGCCAAGAGGTAGGGCGGGTCAGCACAGATACGCAGTATTTT.

The genes are TRBV5-6 and TRBJ1-2; weak D call: TRBD1 (6 bases). With 2 bases removed from V and 3 bases from J, the gap between germline ends came to 17 bases. Germline V gene lookup returns CDR1 SGHDT and CDR2 YYEEEE. The CDR3 runs to 16 residues. CDR3 amino acids: CASSFETPTGYYGYTF. CDR3 nucleotides: TGTGCCAGCAGCTTCGAAACCCCGACAGGCTACTATGGCTACACCTTC.

The chain couples TRBV7-8 to TRBJ1-5; D uncertain. Germline CDR1 and CDR2: SGHVS and FQNEAQ. V was shortened by 1 base and J by 3 bases, with 7 bases between the two germline ends. CDR3 size: 14 residues. DNA for the CDR3: TGTGCCAGCAGCTTAGGAACAATCAATCAGCCCCAGCATTTT. Translation: CASSLGTINQPQHF.

This clonotype was counted only a few times. The chain combines TRBV20-1 with TRBJ2-1; the D gene is possibly TRBD1 (5 bases). Trimming took 5 bases from V and 8 from J, leaving 22 bases between them. Germline assignment: CDR1 DFQATT and CDR2 SNEGSKA (reference sequence). CDR3 length equals 15 residues. CDR3 DNA sequence: TGCAGTGCTCCCCAACATGGGGATAGACAGTATGAGCAGTTCTTC. It is translated as CSAPQHGDRQYEQFF.

This clonotype was seen more than once but under ten times. This chain connects TRBV2 to TRBJ1-5; 7 bases are a match to TRBD1. The junction had 10 bases not matched to a gene; V was cut back by 4 bases and J by 4 bases. CDR3 length: 16 amino acids. In germline, CDR1 is SNHLY, CDR2 FYNNEI. The CDR3 here is CASSGVRQGGNQPQHF. The CDR3 DNA reads as TGTGCCAGCAGTGGAGTAAGACAGGGCGGAAATCAGCCCCAGCATTTT.

This clonotype was observed a handful of times. The CDR3 spells CASSSRLAGRQETQYF. In DNA, the CDR3 is TGTGCCAGCAGTTCTAGACTAGCGGGGCGACAAGAGACCCAGTACTTC. The chain employs TRBV12-3 or TRBV12-4 and TRBJ2-5; 11 nucleotides line up with TRBD2. J gave up 2 bases and V 4 bases, and 6 bases lay outside the gene matches. CDR3 size: 16 residues.

Many counts were recorded for this clonotype. J is TRBJ1-2 and V is TRBV27; TRBD1 might be the D (5 bases). The CDR3 has 15 residues. Between the trimmed V and J ends, which lost 0 bases and 3 bases, there was a span of 11 bases. The germline gives CDR1 MNHEY, CDR2 SMNVEV (reference sequence). The DNA for the CDR3 is TGTGCCAGCAGTTTATCAAGTGGGGGGGACTATGGCTACACCTTC. This sequence encodes CASSLSSGGDYGYTF.

The V gene is TRBV20-1, the J gene TRBJ1-3; 7 positions match TRBD1. The CDR3 covers 14 residues. Losses at the gene ends were 6 bases for V and 0 bases for J; bases not matched to a gene: 5. From germline, CDR1 is DFQATT and CDR2 SNEGSKA (reference sequence). The CDR3 DNA reads as TGCAGTGCACGACAGGGCCACTCTGGAAACACCATATATTTT. It translates to CSARQGHSGNTIYF.

This clonotype has a handful of counts. CDR3: CASSVGQGTHEQYF. The CDR3 region has the DNA TGTGCCAGCAGCGTAGGCCAGGGAACCCACGAGCAGTACTTC. The chain recombines TRBV9 with TRBJ2-7, with D tentatively TRBD1 (5 bases). Germline V CDR1 and CDR2: SGDLS, YYNGEE. The CDR3 consists of 14 residues. V was shortened by 0 bases and J by 5 bases, with 12 bases between the two germline ends. Looking up the rest from reference TRBV9 and TRBJ2-7 gives the full variable domain: DSGVTQTPKHLITATGQRVTLRCSPRSGDLSVYWYQQSLDQGLQFLIQYYNGEERAKGNILERFSAQQFPDLHSELNLSSLELGDSALYFCASSVGQGTHEQYFGPGTRLTVT.

This clonotype was detected ten times or more. The rearrangement joins TRBV7-8 to TRBJ1-4, with a tentative D call TRBD1 (5 bases). Germline V gives CDR1 SGHVS, CDR2 FQNEAQ. Trimming stripped 7 bases from V and 6 bases from J, with 21 bases between. CDR3 length: 16 residues. CDR3 DNA sequence: TGTGCCAGCATCATAGGGCCCATTTCAGGGCATGAAAAACTGTTTTTT. This gives the protein CASIIGPISGHEKLFF.

The sample holds a few counts of this clonotype. V is TRBV29-1 and J is TRBJ2-6; D uncertain. The CDR3 sequence is 11 residues long. Looked up from germline, CDR1 is SQVTM and CDR2 is ANQGSEA. Trimming cost V 4 bases and J 3 bases, with 1 base left between them. The CDR3 coding sequence is TGCAGCGTTGGTGGGGCCAACGTCCTGACTTTC. Translating gives CSVGGANVLTF.

This clonotype was counted between two and nine times. The chain combines TRBV3-1 with TRBJ1-2; no definite D call. Per the germline V gene, CDR1 is LGHDT and CDR2 is YNNKEL (reference sequence). The CDR3 consists of 11 residues. V shed 3 bases and J shed 8 bases, with 7 bases lying between them. CDR3 in amino acids: CASSQNGGYTF. The DNA of the CDR3 is TGTGCCAGCAGCCAGAATGGGGGCTACACCTTC.

The sample holds many counts of this clonotype. V usage is TRBV4-2 and J usage is TRBJ1-2, with 8 bases identical to TRBD1. The CDR3 runs to 14 residues. With V trimmed by 4 bases and J by 2 bases, 3 bases remained unmatched. The germline V gene has CDR1 LGHNA and CDR2 YNFKEQ. CDR3 region: CASSPAGGNYGYTF. Written as DNA, the CDR3 is TGTGCCAGCAGCCCCGCAGGGGGCAACTATGGCTACACCTTC.

This chain joins TRBV7-8 and TRBJ2-6; 10 bases are shared with TRBD1. This CDR3 has 20 residues. Germline V gives CDR1 SGHVS, CDR2 FQNEAQ. Trimming cost V 1 base and J 2 bases; bases outside gene matches: 11. This chain's CDR3 is CASSLVRVEGQGTGANVLTF. The CDR3 DNA follows: TGTGCCAGCAGCTTAGTCAGGGTGGAGGGACAGGGGACTGGGGCCAACGTCCTGACTTTC.

This clonotype was detected only a few times. The chain carries TRBV3-1 and TRBJ2-7, with 11 bases aligning to TRBD2. Germline V gene sequence: CDR1 LGHDT, CDR2 YNNKEL (reference sequence). V was clipped by 2 bases and J by 9 bases; unmatched bases: 3. The CDR3 spans 13 residues. The CDR3 DNA reads TGTGCCAGCAGCCAATTAGCGGGGGGGCCGCAGTACTTC. Protein sequence: CASSQLAGGPQYF.

This clonotype was seen more than once but under ten times. The chain is built from TRBV2 and TRBJ2-1, with a possible D match to TRBD2 (6 bases). Germline V gives CDR1 SNHLY, CDR2 FYNNEI. Trimming removed 4 bases from V and 6 bases from J, with 13 bases in between. The CDR3 totals 14 residues. The CDR3 DNA reads TGTGCCAGCAGTGTTTGGGTGGGGGGCAATGAGCAGTTCTTC. Protein: CASSVWVGGNEQFF.

This chain connects TRBV6-2 or TRBV6-3 to TRBJ2-3, with D perhaps matching TRBD2 (6 bases). Germline assignment: CDR1 MNHEY and CDR2 SVGEGT. The CDR3 is 15 residues long. Trimming cost V 2 bases and J 0 bases, with 9 bases left between them. The CDR3 DNA is TGTGCCAGCAGTTACCCGGGGACTAGCACAGATACGCAGTATTTT. Translated, it gives CASSYPGTSTDTQYF.

This clonotype was picked up a small number of times. V and J are TRBV6-4 and TRBJ1-2; unclear D gene. Trimming stripped 3 bases from V and 4 bases from J, with 9 bases between. The CDR3 is 13 residues long. The germline gives CDR1 MRHNA, CDR2 SNTAGT. The CDR3 protein is CASSDEPFYGYTF. CDR3 sequence (DNA): TGTGCCAGCAGTGATGAGCCGTTCTATGGCTACACCTTC.

The chain employs TRBV3-1 and TRBJ1-1, with D unresolved. Germline V gives CDR1 LGHDT, CDR2 YNNKEL (reference sequence). The germline V and J ends were trimmed by 5 bases and 5 bases, with 9 bases remaining between them. This CDR3 is built from 12 residues. CDR3 DNA sequence: TGTGCCAGCAGCGGACTGGGGACTGAAGCTTTCTTT. It translates to CASSGLGTEAFF.

The V call is TRBV7-9, the J call TRBJ2-3; D may be TRBD2 (6 bases). Germline CDR1 and CDR2: SEHNR and FQNEAQ (reference sequence). The CDR3 contains 14 residues. V lost 3 bases to trimming and J lost 4 bases, with 11 bases between them. The CDR3, as DNA: TGTGCCAGCAGCTTGGACGGGAGCCCAGATACGCAGTATTTT. It translates to CASSLDGSPDTQYF. Combining the CDR3 with reference TRBV7-9 and TRBJ2-3 gives the whole variable domain DTGVSQNPRHKITKRGQNVTFRCDPISEHNRLYWYRQTLGQGPEFLTYFQNEAQLEKSRLLSDRFSAERPKGSFSTLEIQRTEQGDSAMYLCASSLDGSPDTQYFGPGTRLTVL.